This T cell receptor (beta chain) was captured by sequencing in a study of blood T cell repertoires in COVID-19. Cohort placement rested on clinical history that participants reported themselves. Repertoires were generated with immunoSEQ multiplex PCR, while TCRdb's copy carries only in-frame clones and drops some. This sample has around 180,000 clones; about 91% occur once, and the top ten carry about 2.1%. The TCR was taken from a woman in her thirties or forties with acute COVID-19. The sequenced sample consisted of PBMCs or T cells enriched from blood (not recorded which).

CDR3 residues: CASSLGTGAINPSLNTEAFF. In nucleotides, the CDR3 is TGCGCCAGCAGCTTGGGGACAGGGGCAATCAACCCATCCTTGAACACTGAAGCTTTCTTT. This chain connects TRBV5-1 to TRBJ1-1, with 9 bases identical to TRBD1. V shed 0 bases, J shed 0 bases, and the junction held 15 bases outside the gene matches. The CDR3 contains 20 residues. Germline V lookup: CDR1 SGHRS, CDR2 YFSETQ.